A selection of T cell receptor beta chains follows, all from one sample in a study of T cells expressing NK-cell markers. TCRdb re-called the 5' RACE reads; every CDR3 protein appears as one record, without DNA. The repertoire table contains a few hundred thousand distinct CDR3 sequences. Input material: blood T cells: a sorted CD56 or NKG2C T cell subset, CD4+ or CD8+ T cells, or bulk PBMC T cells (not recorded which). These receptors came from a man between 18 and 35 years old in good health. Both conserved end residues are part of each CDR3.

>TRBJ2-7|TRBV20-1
CSARGTSGSEQYF
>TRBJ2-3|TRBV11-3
CASSLRRASTDTQYF
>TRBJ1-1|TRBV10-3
CAISEGSTGGKLTFF
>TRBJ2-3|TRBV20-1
CSAVGGRAKMFGTDTQYF
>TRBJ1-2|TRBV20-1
CSARGDRSPHGYTF
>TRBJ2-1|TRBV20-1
CSASGIQSGVVGDEQFF
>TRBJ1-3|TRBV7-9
CASRASLGQVLDRLGNTIYF
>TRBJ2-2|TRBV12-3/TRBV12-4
CASSRDIRSPGELFF
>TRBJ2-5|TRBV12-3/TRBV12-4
CASRPGLAGEGETQYF
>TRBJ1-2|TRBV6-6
CATPGQGDARYGYTF
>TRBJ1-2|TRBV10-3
CAISELDRGDGYTF
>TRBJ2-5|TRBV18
CASSVEEETQYF
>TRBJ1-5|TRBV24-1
CATSDGRTGGHQPQHF
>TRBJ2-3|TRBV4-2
CASSQEILGWGGRALADTQYF
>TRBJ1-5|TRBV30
CAWSAPDRGRQPQHF
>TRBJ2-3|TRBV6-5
CASSYATGLAQDTQYF
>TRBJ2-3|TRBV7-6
CASSLAPQGARKRTDTQYF
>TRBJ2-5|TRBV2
CASTEEGATGETQYF
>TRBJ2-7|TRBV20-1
CSASDTYIDYEQYF
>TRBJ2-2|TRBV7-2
CASRLFPSATANTGELFF
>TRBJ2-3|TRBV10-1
CASSDPGLAATSTDTQYF
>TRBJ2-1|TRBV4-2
CASSAEDSSYNEQFF
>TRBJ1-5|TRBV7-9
CASSLERKGTRISPQHF
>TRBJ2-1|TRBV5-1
CASSLGSGLAGGEQFF
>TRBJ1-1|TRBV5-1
CASSFTGGAETEAFF
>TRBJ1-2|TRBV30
CAWSVGPRAGYTF
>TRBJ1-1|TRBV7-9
CASSPSGRNEAFF
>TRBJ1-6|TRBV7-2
CASSPRTGTDLHF
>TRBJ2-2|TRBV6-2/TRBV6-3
CASSPLRSGELFF
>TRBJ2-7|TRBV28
CASSKGPNGLYEQYF
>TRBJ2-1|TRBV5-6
CASSLVGVELSYNEQFF
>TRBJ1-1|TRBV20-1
CSARDEGMNTEAFF
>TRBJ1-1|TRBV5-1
CASSLEGEGLYTEAFF
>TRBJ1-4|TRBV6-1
CASSGLWATNEKLFF
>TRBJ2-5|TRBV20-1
CSAQRQGAKETQYF
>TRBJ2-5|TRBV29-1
CSVEDKAQETQYF
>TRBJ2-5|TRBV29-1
CSASRRDREETQYF
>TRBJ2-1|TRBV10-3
CAINPGGGYYNEQFF
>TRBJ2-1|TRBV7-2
CASSLAGKNEQFF
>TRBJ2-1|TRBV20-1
CSVDRVGEQFF
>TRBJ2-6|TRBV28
CASSLLGPNFSGANVLTF
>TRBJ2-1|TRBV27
CAIPWSGGPSYNEQFF
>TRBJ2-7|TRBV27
CASSPWGDPTYEQYF
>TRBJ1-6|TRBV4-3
CASSRKGPEQSNSPLHF
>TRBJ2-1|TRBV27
CASKIPGSGRVGGEQFF
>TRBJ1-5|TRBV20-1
CSAKRGAGDQPQHF
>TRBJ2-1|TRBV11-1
CASSPLAGGLERYNEQFF
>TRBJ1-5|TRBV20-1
CSAGQGVGASNQPQHF
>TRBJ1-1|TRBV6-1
CASRQQEPGAPEAFF
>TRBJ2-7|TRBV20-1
CSAHRRIAYEQYF
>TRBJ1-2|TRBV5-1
CASSPERTVYGYTF
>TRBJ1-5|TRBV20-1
CSARYRVGNQPQHF
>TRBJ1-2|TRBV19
CATSTRGDGYTF
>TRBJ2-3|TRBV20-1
CSAREEWGTQGRFTQYF
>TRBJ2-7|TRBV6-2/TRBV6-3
CASSPGLGRYEQYF
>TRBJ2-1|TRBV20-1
CSGLGSSYNEQFF
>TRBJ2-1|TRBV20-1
CSASIAGVPEQFF
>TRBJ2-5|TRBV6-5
CASSLGLATQETQYF
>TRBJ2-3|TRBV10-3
CAISETEREKADTQYF
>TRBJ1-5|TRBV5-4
CASSRHQNFPIQPQHF